This T cell receptor beta chain was observed in a study of OX40 agonist ivuxolimab in advanced cancers. Study in general: The dose-escalation cohort was over 65% male, with a mean age of around 60 years, ranging about 23 to 90.

Autoimmune disease history or systemic immunosuppression led to patients being barred. Method: immunoSEQ multiplex PCR; TCRdb's copy keeps in-frame clones and lacks some. The sample consists of under 40,000 clones, roughly 87% of them appearing once. Per the germline V gene, CDR1 is SGHAT and CDR2 is FQNNGV. V gave up 7 bases and J gave up 3 bases; unmatched junction bases: 6. This CDR3 has 13 residues. Remarks on this clone: Its specificity is unknown.

Study findings and constraints: On average, a greater number of expanded clones characterised CD8+ T cells relative to CD4+. Normalized T-cell clonal expansion was also low in some nonresponders.

This specimen was CD4+ or CD8+ T cells sorted from blood, taken in a trial of the OX40 agonist ivuxolimab. This clonotype was obtained from an adult with an advanced solid tumor such as melanoma, head and neck, liver or kidney cancer. The chain links TRBV11-2 to TRBJ2-7; TRBD2 agrees at 7 bases. The CDR3 spells CASTSGVIYEQYF. For the CDR3, the DNA is TGTGCCAGCACCAGCGGGGTGATCTACGAGCAGTACTTC. The full variable domain, completed using reference TRBV11-2 and TRBJ2-7, is EAGVAQSPRYKIIEKRQSVAFWCNPISGHATLYWYQQILGQGPKLLIQFQNNGVVDDSQLPKDRFSAERLKGVDSTLKIQPAKLEDSAVYLCASTSGVIYEQYFGPGTRLTVT.